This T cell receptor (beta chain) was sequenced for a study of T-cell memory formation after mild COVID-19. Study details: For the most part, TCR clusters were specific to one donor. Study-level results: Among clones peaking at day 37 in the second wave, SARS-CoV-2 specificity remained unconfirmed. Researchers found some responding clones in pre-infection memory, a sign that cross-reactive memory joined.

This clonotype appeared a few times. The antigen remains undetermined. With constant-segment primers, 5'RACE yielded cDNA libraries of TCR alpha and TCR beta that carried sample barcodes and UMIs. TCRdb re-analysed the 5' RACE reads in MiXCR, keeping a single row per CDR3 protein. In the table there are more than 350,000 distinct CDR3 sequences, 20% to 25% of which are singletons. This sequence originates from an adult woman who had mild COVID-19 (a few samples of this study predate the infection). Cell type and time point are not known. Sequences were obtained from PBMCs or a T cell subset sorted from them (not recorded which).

CDR3 region: CASSWLAGGPENEQYF. The CDR3 coding sequence is TGCGCCAGCAGCTGGTTAGCGGGGGGGCCGGAGAACGAGCAGTACTTC. The gene calls are TRBV4-1 and TRBJ2-7; 11 bases are shared with TRBD2. Trimming took 5 bases from V and 5 from J; bases not matched to a gene: 11. Germline values: CDR1 MGHRA, CDR2 YSYEKL. There are 16 residues in the CDR3.